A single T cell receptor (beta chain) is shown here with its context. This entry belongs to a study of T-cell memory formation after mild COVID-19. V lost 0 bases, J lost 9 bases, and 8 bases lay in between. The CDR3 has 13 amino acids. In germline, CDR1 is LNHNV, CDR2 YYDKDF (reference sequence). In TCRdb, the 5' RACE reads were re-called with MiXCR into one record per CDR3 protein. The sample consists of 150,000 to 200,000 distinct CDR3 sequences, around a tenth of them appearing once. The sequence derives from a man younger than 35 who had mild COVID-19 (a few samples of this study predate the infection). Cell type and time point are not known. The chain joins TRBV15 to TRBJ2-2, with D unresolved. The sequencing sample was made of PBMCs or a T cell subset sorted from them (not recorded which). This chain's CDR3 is CATSRDLGRELFF. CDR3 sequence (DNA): TGTGCCACCAGCAGAGATCTGGGTAGGGAGCTGTTTTTT.